A selection of T cell receptor beta chains follows, all from one sample in a study of blood T cell repertoires in COVID-19. This table comes from immunoSEQ multiplex PCR, and its TCRdb copy is limited to in-frame clones, with some not included. The sample holds 350,000 or so clones, roughly 89% seen once. Sequencing was performed on peripheral blood. These receptors were taken from a woman aged 60 to 75 with COVID-19, enrolled during active disease. CDR3s include the opening cysteine and the closing phenylalanine or tryptophan. A D gene is named only where the DNA matches it firmly. Clone size is shown for a subset of rows, as once, few, many or a class of expanded clone.

TRBV18,NA,NA,TRBJ1-1,CASSRGRGTEAFF,TGTGCCAGCTCACGGGGGCGAGGCACTGAAGCTTTCTTT
TRBV7-2,NA,NA,TRBJ1-3,CASSLGPGLNGNTIYF,TGTGCCAGCAGCTTAGGGCCGGGGTTAAATGGAAACACCATATATTTT
TRBV2,NA,NA,TRBJ2-2,CASIRDFLNTGELFF,TGTGCCAGCATTAGGGACTTCCTGAACACCGGGGAGCTGTTTTTT
TRBV5-1,NA,NA,TRBJ1-2,CASSRSDYGYTF,TGCGCCAGCAGCCGTAGTGACTATGGCTACACCTTC
TRBV5-6,NA,NA,TRBJ1-4,CASSLGAGTATNEKLFF,TGTGCCAGCAGCTTGGGGGCAGGGACTGCAACTAATGAAAAACTGTTTTTT
TRBV5-1,TRBD2,NA,TRBJ2-5,CASSAGAGGPETQYF,TGCGCCAGCAGCGCGGGGGCGGGGGGGCCCGAGACCCAGTACTTC
TRBV11-2,NA,once,TRBJ1-1,CASSLLTAAGPNTEAFF,TGTGCCAGCAGCTTATTAACTGCAGCAGGCCCGAACACTGAAGCTTTCTTT
TRBV28,NA,once,TRBJ2-5,CASSPYRDIETQYF,TGTGCCAGCAGTCCATACCGGGACATTGAGACCCAGTACTTC
TRBV4-1,TRBD1,NA,TRBJ1-2,CASSLQQGASYGYTF,TGCGCCAGCAGCCTCCAACAGGGGGCCTCCTATGGCTACACCTTC
TRBV4-1,TRBD1,medium-sized,TRBJ1-2,CASSQELDRGPIAGDGGYTF,TGCGCCAGCAGCCAGGAACTAGACAGGGGGCCCATTGCTGGGGACGGTGGCTACACCTTC
TRBV18,TRBD1,NA,TRBJ2-3,CASSLASGTGARTDTQYF,TGTGCCAGCTCACTAGCCTCCGGGACAGGGGCGCGTACAGATACGCAGTATTTT
TRBV29-1,TRBD1,NA,TRBJ1-1,CSVGGGEGVNTEAFF,TGCAGCGTTGGAGGGGGCGAAGGGGTGAACACTGAAGCTTTCTTT
TRBV14,TRBD1,NA,TRBJ2-5,CASSQVAGQGWETQYF,TGTGCCAGCAGCCAAGTTGCGGGACAGGGCTGGGAGACCCAGTACTTC
TRBV4-1,NA,NA,TRBJ2-5,CASSRKLAPQETQYF,TGCGCCAGCAGCCGAAAGTTGGCACCACAAGAGACCCAGTACTTC
TRBV6-5,TRBD2,NA,TRBJ2-2,CASKLAGGTGELFF,TGTGCCAGCAAATTAGCGGGGGGAACCGGGGAGCTGTTTTTT
TRBV5-1,NA,NA,TRBJ2-1,CASSFSYRNNEQFF,TGCGCCAGCAGCTTCTCATACAGGAACAATGAGCAGTTCTTC
TRBV3-1/TRBV3-2,NA,once,TRBJ1-2,CASSQETPGGYTF,TGTGCCAGCAGCCAGGAAACCCCAGGGGGCTACACCTTC
TRBV4-1,TRBD1,NA,TRBJ1-1,CASSQGGAGGGEAFF,TGCGCCAGCAGCCAAGGGGGGGCAGGGGGAGGTGAAGCTTTCTTT
TRBV19,NA,NA,TRBJ1-1,CASSLYPGEAFF,TGTGCCAGTAGTCTGTATCCGGGTGAAGCTTTCTTT
TRBV11-2,NA,NA,TRBJ2-3,CASSTGLTESTQYF,TGTGCCAGCAGTACGGGACTTACCGAGAGTACGCAGTATTTT
TRBV7-9,NA,few,TRBJ1-1,CASRPTGNTEAFF,TGTGCCAGCAGGCCGACAGGGAACACTGAAGCTTTCTTT
TRBV15,NA,NA,TRBJ1-3,CATSQRRGATGNTIYF,TGTGCCACCAGTCAGCGGCGGGGGGCAACTGGAAACACCATATATTTT
TRBV7-2,NA,NA,TRBJ1-2,CASSPHRGSFVSF,TGTGCCAGCAGCCCACATCGAGGGTCCTTTGTCAGCTTC
TRBV7-3,NA,NA,TRBJ2-1,CASSSGETVGNEQFF,TGTGCCAGCAGTTCCGGGGAGACCGTTGGCAATGAGCAGTTCTTC
TRBV19,TRBD1,NA,TRBJ1-5,CASSIRQGYQPQHF,TGTGCCAGTAGTATACGACAGGGCTATCAGCCCCAGCATTTT
TRBV6-5,NA,NA,TRBJ2-2,CASKQGAGELFF,TGTGCCAGCAAACAGGGTGCCGGGGAGCTGTTTTTT
TRBV9,TRBD2,NA,TRBJ2-3,CASSAWVSGVPDTQYF,TGTGCCAGCAGCGCCTGGGTTAGCGGGGTCCCAGATACGCAGTATTTT
TRBV24-1,NA,NA,TRBJ2-1,CATSGQDKRRRDEQFF,TGTGCCACCAGTGGCCAGGACAAGCGCCGGCGTGATGAGCAGTTCTTC
TRBV6-5,NA,once,TRBJ2-7,CASRTDTVPYEQYF,TGTGCCAGCAGGACGGACACAGTACCCTACGAGCAGTACTTC
TRBV19,TRBD1,NA,TRBJ1-1,CASIPTDRGRNTEAFF,TGTGCCAGTATACCCACCGACAGGGGGCGGAACACTGAAGCTTTCTTT
TRBV28,NA,NA,TRBJ1-4,CASSFLNGQIATNEKLFF,TGTGCCAGCAGTTTCCTGAATGGACAGATCGCAACTAATGAAAAACTGTTTTTT
TRBV19,TRBD1,NA,TRBJ1-4,CASTFRWQGAGRSEKLFF,TGTGCCAGTACCTTCAGGTGGCAGGGGGCCGGTAGGAGTGAAAAACTGTTTTTT
TRBV19,NA,NA,TRBJ1-3,CASRREHSGNTIYF,TGTGCCAGTAGGCGGGAGCACTCTGGAAACACCATATATTTT
TRBV9,TRBD1,NA,TRBJ1-2,CASRQGAHNYGYTF,TGTGCCAGCAGACAGGGGGCCCATAACTATGGCTACACCTTC
TRBV6-5,NA,NA,TRBJ2-7,CASSSPSSLIYEQYF,TGTGCCAGCAGTTCCCCCTCTAGCCTTATCTACGAGCAGTACTTC
TRBV10-3,TRBD1,NA,TRBJ2-7,CAIRQKGTDYEQYF,TGTGCCATCAGACAGAAAGGGACAGACTACGAGCAGTACTTC
TRBV4-1,NA,NA,TRBJ2-3,CASSQVVSRAGMNTQYF,TGCGCCAGCAGCCAAGTAGTCTCTCGGGCAGGGATGAATACGCAGTATTTT
TRBV19,NA,few,TRBJ1-1,CASNQGGGAEAFF,TGTGCCAGCAATCAGGGCGGGGGGGCTGAAGCTTTCTTT
TRBV28,NA,NA,TRBJ2-2,CASSSWPGELFF,TGTGCCAGCAGTTCGTGGCCCGGGGAGCTGTTTTTT
TRBV2,NA,once,TRBJ1-6,CASSEPLQGTYNSPLHF,TGTGCCAGCAGTGAACCCCTCCAGGGGACCTATAATTCACCCCTCCACTTT
TRBV9,TRBD1,NA,TRBJ1-2,CASRRDSLSAGYTF,TGTGCCAGCCGCCGGGACAGCTTAAGCGCTGGCTACACCTTC
TRBV10-3,NA,NA,TRBJ1-2,CAISVRTTDLSYTF,TGTGCCATCAGTGTCAGAACGACAGACTTGAGCTACACCTTC
TRBV18,NA,NA,TRBJ1-5,CASSPMGQGTHQPQHF,TGTGCCAGCTCACCAATGGGGCAGGGAACCCATCAGCCCCAGCATTTT
TRBV13,NA,NA,TRBJ1-1,CASSLRGFSAEAFF,TGTGCCAGCAGCCTACGGGGGTTCAGCGCTGAAGCTTTCTTT
TRBV30,NA,NA,TRBJ1-6,CAWSSQENSPLHF,TGTGCCTGGAGCTCACAGGAAAATTCACCCCTCCACTTT